This T cell receptor (beta chain) was sequenced in a study of T cell responses to AZD1222 COVID-19 vaccine. This CDR3 has 13 residues. Profiling relied on immunoSEQ multiplex PCR, and the TCRdb table lists in-frame clones only, not all of them. Of roughly 100,000 clones listed, more than 85% are singletons. The sequenced sample was peripheral blood, obtained on day 0 of AZD1222 vaccination. This clonotype was sampled from an adult in good health. V usage is TRBV7-5 and J usage is TRBJ1-1; TRBD1, the D gene given by the table, was not confirmed from the DNA. TRBV7-5 is noted as a pseudogene. This CDR3 reads CVRSLIRTAEAFF. In DNA, the CDR3 is TGTGTCAGAAGCTTAATTAGGACAGCTGAAGCTTTCTTT.